The text below deals with one T cell receptor beta chain. What it recognizes is unknown. V lost 0 bases, J lost 6 bases, and 12 bases lay in between. The CDR3 covers 14 residues. Germline values: CDR1 SGHNT, CDR2 YYREEE (reference sequence). Sequencing was performed with immunoSEQ multiplex PCR; in TCRdb, only in-frame clones are kept and a portion is missing. There are around 56,000 clones in the sample; approximately 85% occur only once, and around 10% lies in the top ten. Drawing of blood for sampling happened at baseline, at cycle 4 day 1, and at cycle 7 day 1. This specimen belongs to a study of OX40 agonist ivuxolimab in advanced cancers. For the study at large: Cancers in dose escalation were hepatocellular, melanoma, renal cell and head and neck. Whole-study findings and limits: The authors also found low normalized T-cell clonal expansion in some nonresponders.

The chain employs TRBV5-4 and TRBJ1-1; D is uncertain. The starting material was CD4+ or CD8+ T cells sorted from blood, obtained in a trial of the OX40 agonist ivuxolimab. This TCR was recovered from an adult with an advanced solid tumor such as melanoma, head and neck, liver or kidney cancer. The CDR3 here is CASSLVGAEPEAFF. The CDR3 DNA reads TGTGCCAGCAGCTTGGTAGGAGCGGAGCCTGAAGCTTTCTTT.